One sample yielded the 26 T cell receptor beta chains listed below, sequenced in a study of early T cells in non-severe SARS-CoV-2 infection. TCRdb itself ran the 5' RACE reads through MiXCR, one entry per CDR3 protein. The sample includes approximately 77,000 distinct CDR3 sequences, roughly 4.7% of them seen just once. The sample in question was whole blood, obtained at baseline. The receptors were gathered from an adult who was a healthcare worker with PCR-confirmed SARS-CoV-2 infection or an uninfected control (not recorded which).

CDR3 nucleotides: TGCGCCAGCAGCGGATTAGATCTGGACACCGGGGAGCTGTTTTTT. Translated, it gives CASSGLDLDTGELFF. V is TRBV5-1 and J is TRBJ2-2; no firm D call. V dropped 4 bases and J dropped 3 bases, with 13 bases sitting between them. CDR3 size: 15 residues. Germline V gene sequence: CDR1 SGHRS, CDR2 YFSETQ.

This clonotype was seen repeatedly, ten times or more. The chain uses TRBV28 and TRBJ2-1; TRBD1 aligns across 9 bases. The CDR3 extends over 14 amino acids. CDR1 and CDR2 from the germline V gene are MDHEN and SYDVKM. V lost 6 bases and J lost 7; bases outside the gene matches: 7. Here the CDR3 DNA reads TGTGCCAGCAGCCGGACAGGGGCCCGGAATGAGCAGTTCTTC. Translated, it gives CASSRTGARNEQFF. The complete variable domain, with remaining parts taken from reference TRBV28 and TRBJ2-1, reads DVKVTQSSRYLVKRTGEKVFLECVQDMDHENMFWYRQDPGLGLRLIYFSYDVKMKEKGDIPEGYSVSREKKERFSLILESASTNQTSMYLCASSRTGARNEQFFGPGTRLTVL.

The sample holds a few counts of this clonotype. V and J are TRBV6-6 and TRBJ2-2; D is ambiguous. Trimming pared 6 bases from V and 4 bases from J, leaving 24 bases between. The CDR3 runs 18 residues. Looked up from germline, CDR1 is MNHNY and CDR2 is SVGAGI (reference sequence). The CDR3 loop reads CASSPGPARAVVTGELFF. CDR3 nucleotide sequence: TGTGCCAGCAGCCCCGGGCCAGCCCGGGCGGTCGTCACCGGGGAGCTGTTTTTT.

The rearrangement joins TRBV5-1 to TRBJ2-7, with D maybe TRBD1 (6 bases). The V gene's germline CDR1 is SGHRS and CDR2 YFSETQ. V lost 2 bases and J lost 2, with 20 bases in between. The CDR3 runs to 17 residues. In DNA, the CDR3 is TGCGCCAGCAGCTTAGCAGGGGTTTCCTTTAACCCCTACGAGCAGTACTTC. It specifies CASSLAGVSFNPYEQYF.

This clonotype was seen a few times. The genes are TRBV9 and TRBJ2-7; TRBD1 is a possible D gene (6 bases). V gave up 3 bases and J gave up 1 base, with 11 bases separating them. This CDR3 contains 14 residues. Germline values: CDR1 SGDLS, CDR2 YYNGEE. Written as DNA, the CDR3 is TGTGCCAGCAGCGGTGGACAGAATTCCTACGAGCAGTACTTC. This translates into CASSGGQNSYEQYF.

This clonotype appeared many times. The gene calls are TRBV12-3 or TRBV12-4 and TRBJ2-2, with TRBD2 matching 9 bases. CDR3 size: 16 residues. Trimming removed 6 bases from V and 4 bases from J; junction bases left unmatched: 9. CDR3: CASSQVAGVVTGELFF. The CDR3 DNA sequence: TGTGCCAGCAGCCAAGTAGCGGGAGTCGTCACCGGGGAGCTGTTTTTT.

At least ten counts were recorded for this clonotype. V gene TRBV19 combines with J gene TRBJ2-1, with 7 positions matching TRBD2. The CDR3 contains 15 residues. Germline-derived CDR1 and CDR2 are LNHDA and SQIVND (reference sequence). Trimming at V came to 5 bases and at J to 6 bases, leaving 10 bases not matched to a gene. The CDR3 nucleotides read TGTGCCAGTAGTGTAGGCCTACTAGCGACCAATGAGCAGTTCTTC. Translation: CASSVGLLATNEQFF.

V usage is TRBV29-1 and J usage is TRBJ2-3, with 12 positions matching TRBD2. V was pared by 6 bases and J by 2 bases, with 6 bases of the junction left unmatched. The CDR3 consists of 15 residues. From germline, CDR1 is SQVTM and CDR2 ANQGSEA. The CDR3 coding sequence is TGCAGCGTGCGACTAGCGGGAGACCACACAGATACGCAGTATTTT. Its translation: CSVRLAGDHTDTQYF.

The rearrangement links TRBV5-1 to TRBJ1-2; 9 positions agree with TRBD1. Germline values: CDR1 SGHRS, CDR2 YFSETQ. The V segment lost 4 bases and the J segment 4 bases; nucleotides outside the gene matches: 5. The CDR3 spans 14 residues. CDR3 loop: CASSTGTGTYGYTF. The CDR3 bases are TGCGCCAGCAGCACCGGGACAGGGACCTATGGCTACACCTTC. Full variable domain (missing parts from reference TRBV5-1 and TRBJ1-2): KAGVTQTPRYLIKTRGQQVTLSCSPISGHRSVSWYQQTPGQGLQFLFEYFSETQRNKGNFPGRFSGRQFSNSRSEMNVSTLELGDSALYLCASSTGTGTYGYTFGSGTRLTVV.

CDR3 DNA sequence: TGCAGCGTTGGAAGTGGCACCACTGAAGCTTTCTTT. Residues: CSVGSGTTEAFF. This chain connects TRBV29-1 to TRBJ1-1; D ambiguous. The V gene lost 4 bases and the J gene lost 4 bases, with 10 bases spanning the gap. From germline, CDR1 is SQVTM and CDR2 ANQGSEA. The CDR3 spans 12 residues.

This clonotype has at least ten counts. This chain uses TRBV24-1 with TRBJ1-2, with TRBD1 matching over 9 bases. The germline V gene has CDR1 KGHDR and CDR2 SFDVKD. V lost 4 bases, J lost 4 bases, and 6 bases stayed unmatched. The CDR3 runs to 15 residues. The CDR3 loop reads CATSDWGQGSYGYTF. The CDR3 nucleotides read TGTGCCACCAGTGACTGGGGACAGGGAAGCTATGGCTACACCTTC.

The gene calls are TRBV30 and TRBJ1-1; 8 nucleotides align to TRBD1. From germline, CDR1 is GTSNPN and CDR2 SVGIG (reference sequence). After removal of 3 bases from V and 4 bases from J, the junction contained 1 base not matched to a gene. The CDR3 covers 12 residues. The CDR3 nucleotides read TGTGCCTGGAGCAGGGGGCGCACTGAAGCTTTCTTT. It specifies CAWSRGRTEAFF. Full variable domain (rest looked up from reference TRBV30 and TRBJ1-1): SQTIHQWPATLVQPVGSPLSLECTVEGTSNPNLYWYRQAAGRGLQLLFYSVGIGQISSEVPQNLSASRPQDRQFILSSKKLLLSDSGFYLCAWSRGRTEAFFGQGTRLTVV.

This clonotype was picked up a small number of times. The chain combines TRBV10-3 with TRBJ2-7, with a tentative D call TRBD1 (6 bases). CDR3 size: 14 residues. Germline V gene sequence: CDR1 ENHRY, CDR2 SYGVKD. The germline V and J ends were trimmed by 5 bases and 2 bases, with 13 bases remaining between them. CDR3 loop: CAISTQGTPYEQYF. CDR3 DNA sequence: TGTGCCATCAGTACCCAGGGGACCCCCTACGAGCAGTACTTC.

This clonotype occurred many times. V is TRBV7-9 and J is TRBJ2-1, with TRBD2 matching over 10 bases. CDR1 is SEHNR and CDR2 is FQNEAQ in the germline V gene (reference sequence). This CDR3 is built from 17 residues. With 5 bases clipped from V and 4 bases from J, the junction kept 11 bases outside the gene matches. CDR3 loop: CASSGQGLAENYNEQFF. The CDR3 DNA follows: TGTGCCAGCAGCGGACAAGGACTAGCGGAAAATTACAATGAGCAGTTCTTC.

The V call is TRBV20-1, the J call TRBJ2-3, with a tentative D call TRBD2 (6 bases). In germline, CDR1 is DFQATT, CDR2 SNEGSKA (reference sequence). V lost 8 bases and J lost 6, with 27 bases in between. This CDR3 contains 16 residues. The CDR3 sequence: CSTPPAGAPGGDTQYF. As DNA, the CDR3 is TGCAGTACCCCCCCCGCAGGCGCCCCAGGAGGGGATACGCAGTATTTT.

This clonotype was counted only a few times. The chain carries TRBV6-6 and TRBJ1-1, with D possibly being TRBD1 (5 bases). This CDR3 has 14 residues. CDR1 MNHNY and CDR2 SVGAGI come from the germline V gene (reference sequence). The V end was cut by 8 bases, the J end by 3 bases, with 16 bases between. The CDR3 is CASGPGARDTEAFF. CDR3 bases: TGTGCCAGCGGCCCCGGGGCCAGGGACACTGAAGCTTTCTTT.

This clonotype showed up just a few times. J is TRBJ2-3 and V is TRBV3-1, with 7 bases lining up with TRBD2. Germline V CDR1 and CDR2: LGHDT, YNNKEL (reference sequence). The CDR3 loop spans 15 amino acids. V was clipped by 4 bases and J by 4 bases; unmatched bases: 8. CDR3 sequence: CASSPGRESADTQYF. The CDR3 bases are TGTGCCAGCAGCCCCGGGCGGGAGAGCGCAGATACGCAGTATTTT.

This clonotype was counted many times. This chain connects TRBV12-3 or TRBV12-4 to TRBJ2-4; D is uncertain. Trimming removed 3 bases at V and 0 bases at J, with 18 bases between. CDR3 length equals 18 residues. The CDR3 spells CASSLGRALRLAKNIQYF. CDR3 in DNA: TGTGCCAGCAGTTTGGGCCGGGCCCTACGTCTAGCCAAAAACATTCAGTACTTC.

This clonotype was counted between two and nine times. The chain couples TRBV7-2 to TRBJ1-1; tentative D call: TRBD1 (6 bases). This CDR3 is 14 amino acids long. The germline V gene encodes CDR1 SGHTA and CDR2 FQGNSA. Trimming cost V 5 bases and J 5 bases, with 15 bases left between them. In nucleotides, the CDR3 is TGTGCCAGCAGCCCGCAAGGGGGACAAACTGAAGCTTTCTTT. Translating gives CASSPQGGQTEAFF.

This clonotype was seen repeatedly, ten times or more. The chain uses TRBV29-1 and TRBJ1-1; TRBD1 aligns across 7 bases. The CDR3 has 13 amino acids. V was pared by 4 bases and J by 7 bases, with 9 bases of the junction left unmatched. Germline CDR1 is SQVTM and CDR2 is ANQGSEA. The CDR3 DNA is TGCAGCGTTGGAGGCAGGGGGATCGATGAAGCTTTCTTT. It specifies CSVGGRGIDEAFF.

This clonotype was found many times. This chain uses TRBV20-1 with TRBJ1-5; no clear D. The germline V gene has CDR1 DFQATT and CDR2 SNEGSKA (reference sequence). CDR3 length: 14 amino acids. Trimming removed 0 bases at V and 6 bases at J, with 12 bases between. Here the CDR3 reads CSARDPSNGQPQHF. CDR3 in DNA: TGCAGTGCTAGAGATCCTAGCAACGGTCAGCCCCAGCATTTT.

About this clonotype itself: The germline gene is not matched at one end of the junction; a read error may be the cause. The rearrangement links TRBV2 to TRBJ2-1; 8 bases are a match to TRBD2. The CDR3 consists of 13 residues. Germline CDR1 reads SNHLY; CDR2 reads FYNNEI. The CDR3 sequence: CASSGASGPERFF. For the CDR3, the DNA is TGTGCCAGCAGTGGGGCTAGCGGGCCTGAGCGGTTCTTC. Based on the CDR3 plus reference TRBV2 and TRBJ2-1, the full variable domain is EPEVTQTPSHQVTQMGQEVILRCVPISNHLYFYWYRQILGQKVEFLVSFYNNEISEKSEIFDDQFSVERPDGSNFTLKIRSTKLEDSAMYFCASSGASGPERFFGPGTRLTVL.

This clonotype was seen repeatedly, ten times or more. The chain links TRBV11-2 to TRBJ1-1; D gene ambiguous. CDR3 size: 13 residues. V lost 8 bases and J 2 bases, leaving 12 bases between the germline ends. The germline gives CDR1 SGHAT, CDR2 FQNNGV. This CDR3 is CASGNPSNTEAFF. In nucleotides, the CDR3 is TGTGCCAGCGGAAACCCCTCCAACACTGAAGCTTTCTTT.

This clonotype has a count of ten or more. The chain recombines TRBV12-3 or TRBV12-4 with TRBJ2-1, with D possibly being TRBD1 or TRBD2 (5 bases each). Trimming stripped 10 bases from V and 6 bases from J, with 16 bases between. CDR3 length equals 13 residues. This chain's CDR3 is CAIGTLAFNEQFF. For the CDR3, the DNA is TGTGCCATCGGGACCCTAGCTTTCAATGAGCAGTTCTTC.

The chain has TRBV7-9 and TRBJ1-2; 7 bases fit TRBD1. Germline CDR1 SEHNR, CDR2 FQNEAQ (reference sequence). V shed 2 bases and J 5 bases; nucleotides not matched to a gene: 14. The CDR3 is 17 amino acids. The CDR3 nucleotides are TGTGCCAGCAGCTTACAGGGACAGCGTTCTTTTTTTTATGGCTACACCTTC. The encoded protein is CASSLQGQRSFFYGYTF.

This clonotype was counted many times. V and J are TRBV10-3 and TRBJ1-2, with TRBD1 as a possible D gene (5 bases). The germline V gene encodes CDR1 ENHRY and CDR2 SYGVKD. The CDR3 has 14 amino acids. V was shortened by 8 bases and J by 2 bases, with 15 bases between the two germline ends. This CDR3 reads CAISSGAGNYGYTF. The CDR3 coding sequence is TGTGCCATCTCCTCCGGTGCAGGGAACTATGGCTACACCTTC.